The T cell receptor beta chain under discussion was sequenced for a study of post-analysis software for immune sequencing data. Looking at the study overall: The disease courses spanned relapsing-remitting, secondary progressive and progressive-relapsing forms of multiple sclerosis. Points from the study as a whole: People with multiple sclerosis had a significantly lower normalized Chao1 diversity than controls did. TRBV segments more frequent in patients than in controls numbered roughly 5 and included TRBV5-6, TRBV5-1 and TRBV20-1.

Between the trimmed V and J ends, which lost 7 bases and 0 bases, there was a span of 10 bases. The CDR3 consists of 14 residues. Incorporated into the TCR beta cDNA libraries were unique molecular identifiers, which served to reduce PCR and sequencing biases. TCRdb independently ran MiXCR on the PCR reads; one entry per CDR3 protein. The table lists more than 450,000 distinct CDR3 sequences, roughly 40% of them singletons, with more than 1.5% in the top ten. Remarks on this clonotype: Its target is not known.

V is TRBV12-3 or TRBV12-4 and J is TRBJ1-3; D is unresolved. The TCR originated in a girl aged 10-17 years with multiple sclerosis. Sequencing was performed on blood. The chain's CDR3 is CASMYGGSGNTIYF. The CDR3 nucleotides read TGTGCCAGCATGTACGGCGGCTCTGGAAACACCATATATTTT.